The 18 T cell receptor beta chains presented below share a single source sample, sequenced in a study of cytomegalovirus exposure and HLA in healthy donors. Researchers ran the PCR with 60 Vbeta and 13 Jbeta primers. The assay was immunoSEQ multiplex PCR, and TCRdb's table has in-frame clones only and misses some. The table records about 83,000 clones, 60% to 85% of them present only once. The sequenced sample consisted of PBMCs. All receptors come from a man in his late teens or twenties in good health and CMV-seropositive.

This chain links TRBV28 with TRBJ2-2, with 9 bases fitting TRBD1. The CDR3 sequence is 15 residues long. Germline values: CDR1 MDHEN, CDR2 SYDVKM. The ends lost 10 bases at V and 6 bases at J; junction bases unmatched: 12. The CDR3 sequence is CAMGSGQGRSGELFF. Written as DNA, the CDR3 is TGTGCCATGGGATCAGGACAGGGGCGTTCCGGGGAGCTGTTTTTT.

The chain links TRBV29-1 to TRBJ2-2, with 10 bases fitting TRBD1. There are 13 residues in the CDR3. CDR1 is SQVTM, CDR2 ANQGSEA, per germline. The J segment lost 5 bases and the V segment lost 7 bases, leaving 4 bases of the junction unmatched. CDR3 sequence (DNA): TGCAGCGGAAGGACAGGGGGAACCGGGGAGCTGTTTTTT. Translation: CSGRTGGTGELFF.

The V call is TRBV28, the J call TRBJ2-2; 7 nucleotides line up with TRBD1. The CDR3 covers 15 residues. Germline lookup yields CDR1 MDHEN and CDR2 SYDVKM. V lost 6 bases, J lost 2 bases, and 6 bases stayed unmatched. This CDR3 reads CASRRQGSNTGELFF. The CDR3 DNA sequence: TGTGCCAGCAGACGACAGGGTTCAAACACCGGGGAGCTGTTTTTT.

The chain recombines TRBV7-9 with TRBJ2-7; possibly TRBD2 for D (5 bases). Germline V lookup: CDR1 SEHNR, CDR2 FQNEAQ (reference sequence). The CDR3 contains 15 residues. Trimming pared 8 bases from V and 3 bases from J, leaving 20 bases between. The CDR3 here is CASAAPSGRNYEQYF. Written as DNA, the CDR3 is TGTGCCAGCGCCGCCCCGAGTGGGAGAAACTACGAGCAGTACTTC.

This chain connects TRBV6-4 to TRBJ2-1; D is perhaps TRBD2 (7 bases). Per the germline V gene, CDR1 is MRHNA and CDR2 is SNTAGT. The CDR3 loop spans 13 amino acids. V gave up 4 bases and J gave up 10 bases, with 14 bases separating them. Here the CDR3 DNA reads TGTGCCAGCAGTGTCGGGGGGCCGAGCGAGCAGTTCTTC. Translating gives CASSVGGPSEQFF.

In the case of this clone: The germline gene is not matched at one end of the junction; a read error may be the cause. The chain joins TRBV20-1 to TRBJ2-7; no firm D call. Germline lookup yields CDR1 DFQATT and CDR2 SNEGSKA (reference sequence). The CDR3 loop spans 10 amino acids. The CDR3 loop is CSASTAQSHF. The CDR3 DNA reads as TGCAGTGCTAGTACAGCCCAGAGTCACTTC.

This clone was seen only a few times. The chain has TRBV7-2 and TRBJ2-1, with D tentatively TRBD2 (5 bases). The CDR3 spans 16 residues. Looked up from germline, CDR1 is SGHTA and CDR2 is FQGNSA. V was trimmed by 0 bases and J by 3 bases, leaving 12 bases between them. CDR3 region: CASSLALLVGYNEQFF. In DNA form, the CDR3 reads TGTGCCAGCAGCTTAGCGTTACTAGTGGGCTACAATGAGCAGTTCTTC.

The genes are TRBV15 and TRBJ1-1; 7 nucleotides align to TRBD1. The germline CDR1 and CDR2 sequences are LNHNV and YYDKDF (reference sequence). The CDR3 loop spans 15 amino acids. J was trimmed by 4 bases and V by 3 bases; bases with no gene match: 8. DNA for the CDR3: TGTGCCACCAGCAGGAGGGAGGCAGGGGGCACTGAAGCTTTCTTT. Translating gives CATSRREAGGTEAFF.

In nucleotides, the CDR3 is TGCGCCAGCAGCCACAAAACAGGGGGCAAGGACCACGAGCAGTACTTC. This encodes CASSHKTGGKDHEQYF. The chain joins TRBV4-1 to TRBJ2-7; 9 nucleotides line up with TRBD1. CDR3 size: 16 residues. The trim removed 3 bases at V and 5 bases at J, leaving 11 bases unmatched. CDR1 and CDR2 (germline): MGHRA, YSYEKL.

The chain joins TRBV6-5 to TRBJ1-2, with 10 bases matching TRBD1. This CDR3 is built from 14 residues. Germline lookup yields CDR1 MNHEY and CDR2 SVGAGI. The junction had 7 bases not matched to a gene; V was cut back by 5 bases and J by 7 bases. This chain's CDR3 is CASSNPTGGSGYTF. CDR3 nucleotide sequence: TGTGCCAGCAGTAACCCGACAGGGGGCAGTGGCTACACCTTC.

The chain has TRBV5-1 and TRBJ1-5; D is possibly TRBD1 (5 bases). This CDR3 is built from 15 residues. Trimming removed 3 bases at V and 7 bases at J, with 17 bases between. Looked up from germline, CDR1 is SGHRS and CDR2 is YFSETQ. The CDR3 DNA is TGCGCCAGCAGCTCAATGCCCGGGGGGGGGCAGCCCCAGCATTTT. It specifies CASSSMPGGGQPQHF. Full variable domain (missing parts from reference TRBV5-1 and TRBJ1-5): KAGVTQTPRYLIKTRGQQVTLSCSPISGHRSVSWYQQTPGQGLQFLFEYFSETQRNKGNFPGRFSGRQFSNSRSEMNVSTLELGDSALYLCASSSMPGGGQPQHFGDGTRLSIL.

DNA of the CDR3: TGTGCCAGCAGCCCGGGACTAGCGGGGGCCTACGAGCAGTACTTC. Translating gives CASSPGLAGAYEQYF. The J gene is TRBJ2-7, the V gene TRBV11-1; 14 bases match TRBD2. This CDR3 is built from 15 residues. Germline CDR1 reads SGHAT; CDR2 reads FQDESV (reference sequence). With 5 bases clipped from V and 2 bases from J, the junction kept 2 bases outside the gene matches.

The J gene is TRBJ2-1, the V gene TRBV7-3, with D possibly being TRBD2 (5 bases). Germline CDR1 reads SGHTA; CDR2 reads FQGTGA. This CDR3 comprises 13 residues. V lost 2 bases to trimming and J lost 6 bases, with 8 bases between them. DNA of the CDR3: TGTGCCAGCAGCTTACCTAGCAGCAATGAGCAGTTCTTC. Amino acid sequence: CASSLPSSNEQFF.

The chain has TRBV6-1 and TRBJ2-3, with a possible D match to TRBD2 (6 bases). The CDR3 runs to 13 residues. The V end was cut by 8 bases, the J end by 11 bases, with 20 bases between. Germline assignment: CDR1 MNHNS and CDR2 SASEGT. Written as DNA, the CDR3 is TGTGCCAGCGGGTCCGACCGGGGAGGCAGGCAGTATTTT. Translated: CASGSDRGGRQYF.

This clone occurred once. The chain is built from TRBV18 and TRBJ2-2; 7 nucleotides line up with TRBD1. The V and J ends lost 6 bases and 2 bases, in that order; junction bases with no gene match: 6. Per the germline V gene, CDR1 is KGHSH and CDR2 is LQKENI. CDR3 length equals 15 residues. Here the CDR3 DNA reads TGTGCCAGCTCCACCGGGACAGTCAACACCGGGGAGCTGTTTTTT. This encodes CASSTGTVNTGELFF.

CDR3 bases: TGTGCCACCAGCAGAATAGGGGGCGAGCAGTACTTC. Translated: CATSRIGGEQYF. This sequence joins TRBV15 and TRBJ2-7; possibly TRBD1 for D (6 bases). The V end lost 2 bases, the J end lost 6 bases, and 8 bases lay between the germline ends. Germline CDR1 reads LNHNV; CDR2 reads YYDKDF (reference sequence). The CDR3 loop spans 12 amino acids.

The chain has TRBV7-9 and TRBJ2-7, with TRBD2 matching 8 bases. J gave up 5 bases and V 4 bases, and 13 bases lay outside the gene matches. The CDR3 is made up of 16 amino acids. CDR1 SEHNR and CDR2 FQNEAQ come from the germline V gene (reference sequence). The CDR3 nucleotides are TGTGCCAGCAGCTCCATACGGAAGCGGGAGCAAAACGAGCAGTACTTC. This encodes CASSSIRKREQNEQYF.

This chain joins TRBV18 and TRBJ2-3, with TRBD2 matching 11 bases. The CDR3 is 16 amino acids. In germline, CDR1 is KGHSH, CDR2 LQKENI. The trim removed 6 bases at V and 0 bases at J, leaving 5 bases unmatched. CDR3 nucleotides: TGTGCCAGCTCGATCCGGACTAGCGGGAGCACAGATACGCAGTATTTT. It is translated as CASSIRTSGSTDTQYF.